The 20 T cell receptor beta chains in this list originate from one sample, sequenced in a study of cytomegalovirus exposure and HLA in healthy donors. Vbeta (60) and Jbeta (13) primers were used in the PCR. Using immunoSEQ multiplex PCR, the repertoire was profiled, and TCRdb retains in-frame clones only, with some absent. The sample yields 85,000 to 130,000 clones, more than 60% seen once. Material for sequencing was PBMCs. The receptor set was obtained from a woman aged 45-65 years in good health and CMV-seropositive.

This rearrangement joins TRBV4-3 to TRBJ2-2; D ambiguous. Trimming cost V 3 bases and J 3 bases, with 11 bases left between them. This CDR3 has 15 amino acids. The V gene's germline CDR1 is LGHNA and CDR2 YSLEER. The CDR3: CASSQEKADTGELFF. The DNA for the CDR3 is TGCGCCAGCAGCCAGGAAAAGGCGGACACCGGGGAGCTGTTTTTT.

On this clone: At one end the junction does not follow the germline gene, possibly because of a read error. The chain employs TRBV7-9 and TRBJ1-4; D is ambiguous. The germline gives CDR1 SEHNR, CDR2 FQNEAQ (reference sequence). The CDR3 loop spans 12 amino acids. DNA for the CDR3: TGTTCCAGCAGCCGGGAAATTGAAAAACTGTTTTTT. Its protein product is CSSSREIEKLFF.

This chain joins TRBV7-2 and TRBJ1-1, with a tentative D call TRBD1 (6 bases). The CDR3 length is 14 residues. Trimming shortened V by 5 bases and J by 1 base, and 11 bases separated the two germline ends. The germline V gene encodes CDR1 SGHTA and CDR2 FQGNSA. The CDR3 DNA reads as TGTGCCAGCAGCAGGATGACAGGGAACACTGAAGCTTTCTTT. Its translation is CASSRMTGNTEAFF.

The rearrangement joins TRBV14 to TRBJ2-3; 14 bases match TRBD2. Germline assignment: CDR1 SGHDN and CDR2 FVKESK. CDR3 size: 18 residues. Trimming cost V 8 bases and J 0 bases; bases outside gene matches: 10. The CDR3 DNA sequence: TGTGCCAGCCCCCAGGGACTAGCGGGGGCTTCTAGCACAGATACGCAGTATTTT. This gives the protein CASPQGLAGASSTDTQYF. Drawing the rest from reference TRBV14 and TRBJ2-3, the complete variable domain is EAGVTQFPSHSVIEKGQTVTLRCDPISGHDNLYWYRRVMGKEIKFLLHFVKESKQDESGMPNNRFLAERTGGTYSTLKVQPAELEDSGVYFCASPQGLAGASSTDTQYFGPGTRLTVL.

The rearrangement links TRBV9 to TRBJ2-1, with 7 bases fitting TRBD1. There are 15 residues in the CDR3. The ends lost 0 bases at V and 4 bases at J; junction bases unmatched: 4. Germline CDR1 is SGDLS and CDR2 is YYNGEE. The DNA for the CDR3 is TGTGCCAGCAGCGTAGAACAGGGGATTTACAATGAGCAGTTCTTC. Protein sequence: CASSVEQGIYNEQFF. Supplemented by reference TRBV9 and TRBJ2-1, the full variable domain reads DSGVTQTPKHLITATGQRVTLRCSPRSGDLSVYWYQQSLDQGLQFLIQYYNGEERAKGNILERFSAQQFPDLHSELNLSSLELGDSALYFCASSVEQGIYNEQFFGPGTRLTVL.

This sequence joins TRBV2 and TRBJ2-7; unclear D gene. Trimming shortened V by 4 bases and J by 3 bases, and 4 bases separated the two germline ends. CDR3 size: 11 residues. The V gene's germline CDR1 is SNHLY and CDR2 FYNNEI. This CDR3 reads CASSALYEQYF. CDR3 in DNA: TGTGCCAGCAGTGCACTCTACGAGCAGTACTTC.

The chain has TRBV6-5 and TRBJ1-6, with 7 bases fitting TRBD1. Looked up from germline, CDR1 is MNHEY and CDR2 is SVGAGI. The CDR3 covers 13 residues. V gave up 2 bases and J gave up 13 bases; unmatched junction bases: 5. In DNA, the CDR3 is TGTGCCAGCAGTTACCGACAGGGAAGGCCCCTCCACTTT. Translating it yields CASSYRQGRPLHF.

This sequence joins TRBV4-1 and TRBJ1-5; D ambiguous. V was cut by 0 bases and J by 6 bases, with 6 bases left in between. CDR3 size: 13 residues. Germline assignment: CDR1 MGHRA and CDR2 YSYEKL. The CDR3 DNA reads as TGCGCCAGCAGCCAAGATCGGGGTCAGCCCCAGCATTTT. It yields the protein CASSQDRGQPQHF.

This clone was seen a single time. CDR3 protein: CASSQERTLAGISTDTQYF. The CDR3 DNA reads TGTGCCAGCAGCCAAGAGAGGACACTAGCGGGGATAAGCACAGATACGCAGTATTTT. V gene TRBV4-2 combines with J gene TRBJ2-3; 10 positions match TRBD2. With V trimmed by 0 bases and J by 0 bases, 9 bases remained unmatched. The CDR3 runs 19 residues. Germline CDR1 and CDR2: LGHNA and YNFKEQ.

The chain recombines TRBV5-1 with TRBJ1-6; TRBD1 might be the D (5 bases). Germline V gives CDR1 SGHRS, CDR2 YFSETQ. This CDR3 comprises 15 residues. Trimming took 4 bases from V and 7 from J, leaving 15 bases between them. This CDR3 is CASSPGTGSNSPLHF. The CDR3 DNA reads as TGCGCCAGCAGCCCCGGCACAGGTTCAAATTCACCCCTCCACTTT.

The V and J genes are TRBV27 and TRBJ2-5; perhaps TRBD1 as D (6 bases). The V gene's germline CDR1 is MNHEY and CDR2 SMNVEV (reference sequence). With 5 bases removed from V and 5 bases from J, the gap between germline ends came to 18 bases. The CDR3 contains 15 residues. The CDR3 is CASSTRQARQETQYF. The CDR3 coding sequence is TGTGCCAGCAGTACACGACAGGCCCGACAGGAGACCCAGTACTTC.

This chain connects TRBV7-2 to TRBJ1-1; no reliable D call. CDR1 is SGHTA and CDR2 is FQGNSA in the germline V gene. With 5 bases removed from V and 2 bases from J, the gap between germline ends came to 15 bases. This CDR3 comprises 15 residues. The DNA of the CDR3 is TGTGCCAGCAGCCCCGAGGGCCTGACTAACACTGAAGCTTTCTTT. Translation gives CASSPEGLTNTEAFF.

In this sample, this clone turned up a few times. This rearrangement joins TRBV4-3 to TRBJ2-3; a possible D gene is TRBD1 (6 bases). Trimming left V 0 bases short and J 2 bases short, with 9 bases between. Germline V CDR1 and CDR2: LGHNA, YSLEER. The CDR3 consists of 15 residues. The CDR3 bases are TGCGCCAGCAGCCAAGATGGACAGTACACAGATACGCAGTATTTT. This translates into CASSQDGQYTDTQYF.

This clone has more than one count but fewer than ten. In the same sample, other DNA sequences code for this CDR3. DNA for the CDR3: TGTGCCAGCAGCCTCGGGACAGGGGCAAGCAATCAGCCCCAGCATTTT. Protein product: CASSLGTGASNQPQHF. This chain connects TRBV7-9 to TRBJ1-5; 10 positions match TRBD1. In germline, CDR1 is SEHNR, CDR2 FQNEAQ (reference sequence). This CDR3 comprises 16 residues. V was clipped by 5 bases and J by 1 base; unmatched bases: 5.

The gene calls are TRBV5-4 and TRBJ1-4; possibly TRBD1 for D (5 bases). This CDR3 has 15 amino acids. The germline CDR1 and CDR2 sequences are SGHNT and YYREEE (reference sequence). V was shortened by 1 base and J by 7 bases, with 14 bases between the two germline ends. The DNA of the CDR3 is TGTGCCAGCAGCTTGAGTTGGCAGGGTGGTGAAAAACTGTTTTTT. This translates into CASSLSWQGGEKLFF.

The chain links TRBV30 to TRBJ1-3; no clear D gene. V lost 0 bases, J lost 9 bases, and 9 bases lay in between. The CDR3 loop spans 12 amino acids. Germline CDR1 reads GTSNPN; CDR2 reads SVGIG (reference sequence). DNA of the CDR3: TGTGCCTGGAGTGTTAGCCCGGGCACCATATATTTT. It specifies CAWSVSPGTIYF.

This clone was observed a handful of times. This chain joins TRBV15 and TRBJ1-1; no definite D call. This CDR3 contains 15 residues. Germline CDR1 reads LNHNV; CDR2 reads YYDKDF (reference sequence). The germline V and J ends were trimmed by 0 bases and 2 bases, with 10 bases remaining between them. The CDR3 coding sequence is TGTGCCACCAGCAGAGATTTCTCGGGAAACACTGAAGCTTTCTTT. Amino acid sequence: CATSRDFSGNTEAFF.

This chain uses TRBV29-1 with TRBJ1-1; 11 nucleotides agree with TRBD1. The CDR3 totals 12 residues. V was clipped by 7 bases and J by 6 bases; unmatched bases: 4. From germline, CDR1 is SQVTM and CDR2 ANQGSEA. CDR3 region: CSAGQGAAEAFF. DNA for the CDR3: TGCAGCGCTGGACAGGGGGCAGCTGAAGCTTTCTTT.

The chain joins TRBV7-8 to TRBJ1-5; 8 bases are shared with TRBD1. This CDR3 comprises 16 residues. CDR1 is SGHVS, CDR2 FQNEAQ, per germline. Losses at the gene ends were 2 bases for V and 5 bases for J; bases not matched to a gene: 8. CDR3 nucleotides: TGTGCCAGCAGCTTACCGGACAGGGATCGCCATCAGCCCCAGCATTTT. This sequence encodes CASSLPDRDRHQPQHF.

The chain is built from TRBV19 and TRBJ2-1; 11 nucleotides align to TRBD2. This CDR3 spans 15 amino acids. V lost 6 bases to trimming and J lost 2 bases; unmatched junction nucleotides: 3. From germline, CDR1 is LNHDA and CDR2 SQIVND (reference sequence). CDR3 region: CASSLSGGAYNEQFF. CDR3 in DNA: TGTGCCAGTAGCCTTAGCGGGGGGGCCTACAATGAGCAGTTCTTC. The whole variable domain, remainder taken from reference TRBV19 and TRBJ2-1, is DGGITQSPKYLFRKEGQNVTLSCEQNLNHDAMYWYRQDPGQGLRLIYYSQIVNDFQKGDIAEGYSVSREKKESFPLTVTSAQKNPTAFYLCASSLSGGAYNEQFFGPGTRLTVL.